These 23 T cell receptor beta chains originate from one sample sequenced in a study of technical replicates of blood from several donors. TCRdb keeps only in-frame clones here, not all; method: immunoSEQ multiplex PCR. The sample consists of tens of thousands of clones, 86% of them appearing once. Sample: PBMCs. All receptors come from a human donor in good health. Some clones in this sample may be carry-over from other donors' samples.

V gene TRBV7-9 combines with J gene TRBJ2-7, with TRBD2 matching over 10 bases. Per germline, CDR1 SEHNR and CDR2 FQNEAQ (reference sequence). V was clipped by 5 bases and J by 3 bases; unmatched bases: 10. This CDR3 region has 16 residues. Written as DNA, the CDR3 is TGTGCCAGCAGCCCTACTACTAGCGGGGAGCACTACGAGCAGTACTTC. It codes for CASSPTTSGEHYEQYF.

The chain uses TRBV5-1 and TRBJ2-3, with TRBD2 matching over 10 bases. CDR3 size: 15 residues. Germline V gene sequence: CDR1 SGHRS, CDR2 YFSETQ. V trimming: 4 bases; J trimming: 2 bases; junction bases outside the gene matches: 4. The CDR3 loop reads CASSTGTSVTDTQYF. CDR3 sequence (DNA): TGCGCCAGCAGCACAGGGACTAGCGTCACAGATACGCAGTATTTT.

The chain couples TRBV7-9 to TRBJ1-6, with 8 nucleotides matching TRBD1. V lost 5 bases and J lost 7; bases outside the gene matches: 4. Per the germline V gene, CDR1 is SEHNR and CDR2 is FQNEAQ (reference sequence). The CDR3 length is 14 residues. CDR3 DNA sequence: TGTGCCAGCAGCATGACAGGGGACAATTCACCCCTCCACTTT. Residues: CASSMTGDNSPLHF. The full variable domain, rest sourced from reference TRBV7-9 and TRBJ1-6, is DTGVSQNPRHKITKRGQNVTFRCDPISEHNRLYWYRQTLGQGPEFLTYFQNEAQLEKSRLLSDRFSAERPKGSFSTLEIQRTEQGDSAMYLCASSMTGDNSPLHFGNGTRLTVT.

V and J are TRBV7-2 and TRBJ1-6; 10 bases map to TRBD1. This CDR3 contains 16 residues. Looked up from germline, CDR1 is SGHTA and CDR2 is FQGNSA. V dropped 5 bases and J dropped 8; count of bases not matched to a gene: 9. CDR3 region: CASSLDRGFQYSPLHF. CDR3 in DNA: TGTGCCAGCAGCCTGGACAGGGGGTTTCAATATTCACCCCTCCACTTT.

The chain employs TRBV2 and TRBJ1-2; 7 bases agree with TRBD1. Germline V gene data show CDR1 as SNHLY and CDR2 as FYNNEI. Germline trimming cut 7 bases from V and 2 bases from J; bases unmatched to any gene: 7. The CDR3 contains 14 residues. The DNA for the CDR3 is TGTGCCAGCACCCTAAACAGGGGCAACTATGGCTACACCTTC. Amino acid sequence: CASTLNRGNYGYTF.

The gene calls are TRBV15 and TRBJ1-4, with TRBD1 matching over 9 bases. The germline V gene encodes CDR1 LNHNV and CDR2 YYDKDF (reference sequence). CDR3 size: 18 residues. Trimming at V came to 0 bases and at J to 8 bases, leaving 13 bases not matched to a gene. The CDR3 spells CATSREGTGTLAGEKLFF. In nucleotides, the CDR3 is TGTGCCACCAGCAGAGAGGGGACAGGGACTCTCGCAGGCGAAAAACTGTTTTTT.

The chain recombines TRBV19 with TRBJ1-2; perhaps TRBD1 as D (6 bases). CDR1 is LNHDA, CDR2 SQIVND, per germline (reference sequence). The V end was cut by 5 bases, the J end by 7 bases, with 20 bases between. This CDR3 region has 15 residues. The CDR3, as DNA: TGTGCCAGTAGTGCGTCCGGGACACCCCTCTCTGGCTACACCTTC. It is translated as CASSASGTPLSGYTF.

The genes are TRBV9 and TRBJ1-1; no reliable D call. The CDR3 is made up of 15 amino acids. Germline CDR1 and CDR2: SGDLS and YYNGEE. The V end was cut by 4 bases, the J end by 1 base, with 14 bases between. The CDR3 sequence: CASSPLPVGNTEAFF. The CDR3 nucleotides read TGTGCCAGCAGCCCACTGCCCGTCGGGAACACTGAAGCTTTCTTT.

The rearrangement links TRBV5-6 to TRBJ2-7; D ambiguous. CDR3 size: 13 residues. Trimming removed 0 bases from V and 6 bases from J, with 10 bases in between. CDR1 SGHDT and CDR2 YYEEEE come from the germline V gene. This chain's CDR3 is CASSLAPFSEQYF. CDR3 DNA: TGTGCCAGCAGCTTGGCCCCGTTTTCCGAGCAGTACTTC.

The chain recombines TRBV27 with TRBJ1-2, with D possibly being TRBD1 (6 bases). Looked up from germline, CDR1 is MNHEY and CDR2 is SMNVEV (reference sequence). This CDR3 spans 18 amino acids. V lost 5 bases and J lost 5, with 27 bases in between. The CDR3 bases are TGTGCCAGCAGTCCCGAGACAGGCAGCCCACAGAGGGGGTATGGCTACACCTTC. Translating gives CASSPETGSPQRGYGYTF.

The chain combines TRBV7-2 with TRBJ1-5; 7 positions agree with TRBD1. This CDR3 region has 16 residues. Germline values: CDR1 SGHTA, CDR2 FQGNSA. V lost 5 bases and J lost 0; bases outside the gene matches: 7. DNA for the CDR3: TGTGCCAGCAGCCCCGGACAGGTCTATAGCAATCAGCCCCAGCATTTT. This translates into CASSPGQVYSNQPQHF.

Here the CDR3 reads CASSLVTSGGARDTQYF. The CDR3 DNA reads as TGTGCCAGCAGCTTAGTTACTAGCGGGGGGGCAAGGGATACGCAGTATTTT. The V gene is TRBV11-2, the J gene TRBJ2-3; 13 bases align to TRBD2. The CDR3 has 17 residues. Per the germline V gene, CDR1 is SGHAT and CDR2 is FQNNGV. The V and J ends lost 1 base and 6 bases, in that order; junction bases with no gene match: 7.

The gene calls are TRBV4-2 and TRBJ2-1, with 13 bases aligning to TRBD2. The CDR3 is 15 residues long. V trimming: 3 bases; J trimming: 5 bases; junction bases outside the gene matches: 1. The germline CDR1 and CDR2 sequences are LGHNA and YNFKEQ. The CDR3 DNA reads TGTGCCAGCAGCCAGGGGACTAGCGGGGACAATGAGCAGTTCTTC. Amino acids: CASSQGTSGDNEQFF.

The gene calls are TRBV23-1 and TRBJ1-5; the D is unclear. TRBV23-1 is marked as an open reading frame, function uncertain. Between the trimmed V and J ends, which lost 5 bases and 3 bases, there was a span of 17 bases. The CDR3 is 16 residues long. CDR3 residues: CASSTDDRGSNQPQHF. DNA of the CDR3: TGCGCCAGCAGTACAGATGACCGGGGTTCCAATCAGCCCCAGCATTTT.

The rearrangement uses TRBV29-1 and TRBJ1-1; 9 bases fit TRBD1. The CDR3 has 14 amino acids. CDR1 SQVTM and CDR2 ANQGSEA come from the germline V gene. J lost 4 bases, V lost 7 bases, and 10 bases had no gene match. In nucleotides, the CDR3 is TGCAGCGCCAAACAGGGGGCGGGTAGCACTGAAGCTTTCTTT. Protein product: CSAKQGAGSTEAFF.

This chain uses TRBV5-1 with TRBJ1-3, with D maybe TRBD1 (5 bases). V lost 4 bases to trimming and J lost 0 bases, with 14 bases between them. Per the germline V gene, CDR1 is SGHRS and CDR2 is YFSETQ. The CDR3 totals 16 residues. CDR3 protein: CASSTGTYDSGNTIYF. For the CDR3, the DNA is TGCGCCAGCAGCACTGGGACTTACGACTCTGGAAACACCATATATTTT.

The CDR3 DNA is TGTGCTAGTGGTTTGGTACAGGAGAGAAGCTCTGGGGCCAACGTCCTGACTTTC. Its translation is CASGLVQERSSGANVLTF. The genes are TRBV12-5 and TRBJ2-6, with D possibly TRBD1 on 5 matching bases. The CDR3 spans 18 residues. Germline CDR1 LGHNT, CDR2 FRNRAP. V lost 0 bases and J 0 bases, leaving 12 bases between the germline ends.

V is TRBV19 and J is TRBJ2-7, with 8 positions matching TRBD2. Losses at the gene ends were 5 bases for V and 6 bases for J; bases not matched to a gene: 9. The germline CDR1 and CDR2 sequences are LNHDA and SQIVND (reference sequence). This CDR3 is 14 amino acids long. CDR3 protein: CASSEGTSLREQYF. For the CDR3, the DNA is TGTGCCAGTAGTGAAGGGACTAGTCTACGCGAGCAGTACTTC.

The V gene is TRBV2, the J gene TRBJ1-5, with D possibly matching TRBD1 (5 bases). Germline assignment: CDR1 SNHLY and CDR2 FYNNEI. The germline V and J ends were trimmed by 8 bases and 1 base, with 12 bases remaining between them. CDR3 size: 14 residues. The CDR3 DNA sequence: TGTGCCAGCGCCGACAGAACCAGCAATCAGCCCCAGCATTTT. Its translation is CASADRTSNQPQHF.

The chain recombines TRBV5-1 with TRBJ2-5; 14 bases line up with TRBD2. V trimming: 4 bases; J trimming: 7 bases; junction bases outside the gene matches: 18. Per the germline V gene, CDR1 is SGHRS and CDR2 is YFSETQ. This CDR3 is 19 amino acids long. The CDR3 coding sequence is TGCGCCAGCAGCCTCGGGACTAGCGGGGGCCGAGAATTGAGGGGGACCCAGTACTTC. As protein: CASSLGTSGGRELRGTQYF.

The chain couples TRBV6-1 to TRBJ2-7; the match to TRBD2 covers 8 bases. The germline V gene has CDR1 MNHNS and CDR2 SASEGT. The CDR3 is made up of 15 amino acids. Trimming at V came to 5 bases and at J to 0 bases, leaving 6 bases not matched to a gene. CDR3 bases: TGTGCCAGCAGTCGAAATAGCGGGAACTCCTACGAGCAGTACTTC. Amino acids: CASSRNSGNSYEQYF.

The chain is built from TRBV9 and TRBJ2-1; the match to TRBD2 covers 13 bases. The CDR3 is 19 residues long. The germline gives CDR1 SGDLS, CDR2 YYNGEE. Losses at the gene ends were 0 bases for V and 0 bases for J; bases not matched to a gene: 6. The CDR3 spells CASSVDVGTSGTSYNEQFF. DNA for the CDR3: TGTGCCAGCAGCGTAGATGTTGGGACTAGCGGGACCTCCTACAATGAGCAGTTCTTC.

The chain combines TRBV19 with TRBJ1-5, with D perhaps TRBD1 (6 bases). Germline loops: CDR1 LNHDA, CDR2 SQIVND (reference sequence). The CDR3 contains 13 residues. V shed 8 bases and J shed 2 bases, with 10 bases lying between them. In nucleotides, the CDR3 is TGTGCCAGTGGAGGGGGGGGCAATCAGCCCCAGCATTTT. Its translation: CASGGGGNQPQHF.